This passage covers 21 T cell receptor beta chains from one sample sequenced in a study of T cells in Graves' hyperthyroidism and ophthalmopathy. From RNA transcripts, TCR beta CDR3 regions were amplified. In the first-round RT-PCR of the TCR CDR3, the HTBI primer set was used. TCRdb processed the multiplex PCR reads anew with MiXCR; each CDR3 protein has one entry. The table has some 300,000 distinct CDR3 sequences, 15% to 20% seen once; the top ten hold 35% to 40%. The source material was blood. Every receptor here comes from a man between 45 and 60 years old with Graves' ophthalmopathy.

V usage is TRBV5-1 and J usage is TRBJ2-7, with 13 bases matching TRBD2. Losses at the gene ends were 5 bases for V and 6 bases for J; bases not matched to a gene: 8. The CDR3 has 15 amino acids. CDR1 is SGHRS and CDR2 is YFSETQ in the germline V gene. Here the CDR3 DNA reads TGCGCCAGCAGGAACGGACTAGCGGGAGCGCTCGAGCAGTACTTC. Encoded protein: CASRNGLAGALEQYF.

Of note for this clonotype: At one end, the junction sequence differs from germline, possibly due to a read error. The CDR3 DNA reads as TGCACCAGCAGTCCCGGGACAGGGGACAATTCACCCCTCCACTTT. Protein product: CTSSPGTGDNSPLHF. The rearrangement uses TRBV5-1 and TRBJ1-6; 10 nucleotides agree with TRBD1. The CDR3 runs to 15 residues. Germline assignment: CDR1 SGHRS and CDR2 YFSETQ.

This clonotype was seen repeatedly, ten times or more. The V and J genes are TRBV2 and TRBJ1-1, with unresolved D. Trimming pared 5 bases from V and 4 bases from J, leaving 11 bases between. The CDR3 spans 13 residues. Germline CDR1 and CDR2: SNHLY and FYNNEI. The CDR3 here is CASSPDLGTEAFF. The CDR3 DNA follows: TGTGCCAGCAGTCCGGACCTGGGCACTGAAGCTTTCTTT. The whole variable domain, filled in from reference TRBV2 and TRBJ1-1, reads EPEVTQTPSHQVTQMGQEVILRCVPISNHLYFYWYRQILGQKVEFLVSFYNNEISEKSEIFDDQFSVERPDGSNFTLKIRSTKLEDSAMYFCASSPDLGTEAFFGQGTRLTVV.

This clonotype was observed many times. The chain links TRBV27 to TRBJ1-1; no clear D gene. The CDR3 runs 15 residues. V was clipped by 1 base and J by 7 bases, with 16 bases between them. Germline V lookup: CDR1 MNHEY, CDR2 SMNVEV (reference sequence). The CDR3 DNA reads as TGTGCCAGCAGTTTATTCGCCGGAGGGAAGGGTGAAGCTTTCTTT. Translating gives CASSLFAGGKGEAFF.

This clonotype came up many times. The CDR3 DNA sequence: TGTGCCAGCAGCCCGCGGGGAGGGGGCGTCGTATCTAACTATGGCTACACCTTC. Translated: CASSPRGGGVVSNYGYTF. The chain recombines TRBV9 with TRBJ1-2; TRBD1 aligns across 7 bases. There are 18 residues in the CDR3. The ends lost 4 bases at V and 0 bases at J; junction bases unmatched: 15. CDR1 is SGDLS and CDR2 is YYNGEE in the germline V gene.

This clonotype was found a few times. The rearrangement links TRBV20-1 to TRBJ1-5; TRBD1 matches at 9 bases. Looked up from germline, CDR1 is DFQATT and CDR2 is SNEGSKA (reference sequence). There are 14 residues in the CDR3. The junction had 4 bases not matched to a gene; V was cut back by 3 bases and J by 4 bases. The CDR3 protein is CSASKGQGNQPQHF. The CDR3 bases are TGCAGTGCTAGTAAGGGACAGGGTAATCAGCCCCAGCATTTT.

The chain is built from TRBV6-5 and TRBJ2-7, with 7 bases that match TRBD1. V lost 2 bases to trimming and J lost 4 bases; unmatched junction nucleotides: 8. CDR3 length: 15 residues. Per the germline V gene, CDR1 is MNHEY and CDR2 is SVGAGI. This CDR3 is CASSYTEGQLYEQYF. The CDR3 nucleotides are TGTGCCAGCAGTTACACCGAGGGACAGCTATACGAGCAGTACTTC.

About this clonotype: This clone may be a read error of a much larger clone one base away. The rearrangement uses TRBV3-1 and TRBJ2-2; D not certain. The CDR3 has 19 residues. The V end lost 1 base, the J end lost 0 bases, and 18 bases lay between the germline ends. In germline, CDR1 is LGHDT, CDR2 YNNKEL (reference sequence). CDR3 in amino acids: CASSQALLTGVANTGELFF. The CDR3 coding sequence is TGTGCCAGCAGCCAAGCTCTGTTGACGGGTGTGGCGAACACCGGGGAGCTGTTTTTT.

The V gene is TRBV3-1, the J gene TRBJ1-1, with 10 bases fitting TRBD1. The CDR3 runs to 14 residues. Germline V CDR1 and CDR2: LGHDT, YNNKEL (reference sequence). V trimming: 5 bases; J trimming: 3 bases; junction bases outside the gene matches: 3. The CDR3 DNA is TGTGCCAGCAGCTGGGGACAGGGGTACACTGAAGCTTTCTTT. It encodes CASSWGQGYTEAFF.

The chain combines TRBV9 with TRBJ1-5, with D unclear. This CDR3 spans 15 amino acids. Deletions cut 0 bases from V and 4 bases from J, with 11 bases between. Germline-derived CDR1 and CDR2 are SGDLS and YYNGEE. This chain's CDR3 is CASSVAGLANQPQHF. The CDR3 nucleotides are TGTGCCAGCAGCGTAGCAGGACTCGCGAATCAGCCCCAGCATTTT.

This clonotype showed up just a few times. The chain combines TRBV12-3 or TRBV12-4 with TRBJ1-2; D is ambiguous. The V and J ends lost 2 bases and 8 bases respectively, with 12 bases between them. The CDR3 extends over 13 amino acids. CDR3: CASSLQPGGGYTF. DNA of the CDR3: TGTGCCAGCAGTTTACAGCCGGGAGGAGGCTACACCTTC.

The V call is TRBV7-8, the J call TRBJ1-1, with D hard to call. The CDR3 is 13 amino acids. The V gene's germline CDR1 is SGHVS and CDR2 FQNEAQ. Deletions cut 2 bases from V and 7 bases from J, with 11 bases between. The DNA of the CDR3 is TGTGCCAGCAGCTTATACGAACGGAGTGAAGCTTTCTTT. This translates into CASSLYERSEAFF.

This sequence joins TRBV9 and TRBJ1-1, with no clear D. This CDR3 comprises 12 residues. The V gene lost 8 bases and the J gene lost 2 bases, with 10 bases spanning the gap. Germline V gene data show CDR1 as SGDLS and CDR2 as YYNGEE. In DNA, the CDR3 is TGTGCCAGTAAAGGCTCCAACACTGAAGCTTTCTTT. Translating it yields CASKGSNTEAFF.

This clonotype was seen only once. A read error may account for a junction end that differs from germline. The chain links TRBV9 to TRBJ2-1; 13 nucleotides agree with TRBD2. Germline CDR1 reads SGDLS; CDR2 reads YYNGEE. CDR3 length equals 16 residues. The CDR3 sequence is CASSAPGLAGYNEQFF. CDR3 coding DNA: TGTGCCAGCAGCGCCCCGGGACTAGCGGGATACAATGAACAGTTCTTC.

The sample holds a few counts of this clonotype. V is TRBV2 and J is TRBJ2-7, with 10 nucleotides matching TRBD1. CDR3 size: 13 residues. V dropped 7 bases and J dropped 6; count of bases not matched to a gene: 6. Per germline, CDR1 SNHLY and CDR2 FYNNEI. DNA of the CDR3: TGTGCCAGCATGGGGACAGGGGCCCCCGAGCAGTACTTC. This gives the protein CASMGTGAPEQYF.

The CDR3 DNA sequence: TGCAGTGCTTTCGACCGGGGCGCCTACGAGCAGTACTTC. Protein product: CSAFDRGAYEQYF. V and J are TRBV20-1 and TRBJ2-7; either TRBD1 or TRBD2 may fit D (5 bases each). The V end lost 5 bases, the J end lost 2 bases, and 13 bases lay between the germline ends. CDR1 DFQATT and CDR2 SNEGSKA come from the germline V gene (reference sequence). The CDR3 consists of 13 residues.

DNA for the CDR3: TGTGCCAGCAGCGTGGAGGGGCCGAGATCCTCTGGAAACACCATATATTTT. Its translation: CASSVEGPRSSGNTIYF. V is TRBV9 and J is TRBJ1-3; TRBD1 is a possible D gene (5 bases). Germline V gives CDR1 SGDLS, CDR2 YYNGEE. Trimming removed 2 bases from V and 0 bases from J, with 15 bases in between. The CDR3 contains 17 residues.

This rearrangement joins TRBV18 to TRBJ1-5; unclear D gene. V lost 3 bases to trimming and J lost 6 bases, with 15 bases between them. The CDR3 extends over 15 amino acids. Germline CDR1 KGHSH, CDR2 LQKENI. CDR3 DNA sequence: TGTGCCAGCTCACCGTTGCCCGGGGATGGTCAGCCCCAGCATTTT. Encoded protein: CASSPLPGDGQPQHF. Combining the CDR3 with reference TRBV18 and TRBJ1-5 gives the whole variable domain NAGVMQNPRHLVRRRGQEARLRCSPMKGHSHVYWYRQLPEEGLKFMVYLQKENIIDESGMPKERFSAEFPKEGPSILRIQQVVRGDSAAYFCASSPLPGDGQPQHFGDGTRLSIL.

This clonotype came up a few times. CDR3 DNA: TGTGCCAGCAGCTGGAAGCGGGGGGGGGCAGATACGCAGTATTTT. Translated, it gives CASSWKRGGADTQYF. The chain joins TRBV7-2 to TRBJ2-3; 10 nucleotides line up with TRBD2. With V trimmed by 4 bases and J by 4 bases, 5 bases remained unmatched. The V gene's germline CDR1 is SGHTA and CDR2 FQGNSA. This CDR3 is 15 amino acids long.

J is TRBJ2-2 and V is TRBV7-3; D is undetermined. Trimming removed 0 bases at V and 0 bases at J, with 5 bases between. Looked up from germline, CDR1 is SGHTA and CDR2 is FQGTGA. The CDR3 length is 15 residues. The CDR3, as DNA: TGTGCCAGCAGCTTAACGGGAACGAACACCGGGGAGCTGTTTTTT. Amino acids: CASSLTGTNTGELFF.

This clonotype was counted ten times or more. The rearrangement joins TRBV20-1 to TRBJ2-3; 12 bases line up with TRBD2. This CDR3 contains 16 residues. V lost 0 bases to trimming and J lost 3 bases; unmatched junction nucleotides: 4. Germline loops: CDR1 DFQATT, CDR2 SNEGSKA (reference sequence). The CDR3 spells CSARDPGTSGTDTQYF. CDR3 DNA sequence: TGCAGTGCTAGAGATCCAGGGACTAGCGGGACAGATACGCAGTATTTT.